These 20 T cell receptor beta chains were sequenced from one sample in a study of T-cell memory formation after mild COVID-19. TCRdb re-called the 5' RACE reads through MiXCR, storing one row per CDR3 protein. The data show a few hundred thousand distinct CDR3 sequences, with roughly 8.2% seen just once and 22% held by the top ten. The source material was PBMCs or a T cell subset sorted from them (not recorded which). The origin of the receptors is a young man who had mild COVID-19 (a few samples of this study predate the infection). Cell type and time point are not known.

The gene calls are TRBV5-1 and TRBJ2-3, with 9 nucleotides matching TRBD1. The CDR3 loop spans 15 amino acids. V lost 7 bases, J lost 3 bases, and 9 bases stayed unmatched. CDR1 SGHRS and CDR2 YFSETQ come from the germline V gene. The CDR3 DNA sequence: TGCGCCAGCCGCCATGGGACAGGGCCTACAGATACGCAGTATTTT. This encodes CASRHGTGPTDTQYF.

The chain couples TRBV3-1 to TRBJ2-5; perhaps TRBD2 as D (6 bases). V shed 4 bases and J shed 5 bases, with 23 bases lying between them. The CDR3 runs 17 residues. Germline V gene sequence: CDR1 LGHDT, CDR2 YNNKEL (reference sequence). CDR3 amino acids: CASSPTRGKGPRETQYF. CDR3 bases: TGTGCCAGCAGCCCGACCCGGGGGAAGGGACCGAGGGAGACCCAGTACTTC.

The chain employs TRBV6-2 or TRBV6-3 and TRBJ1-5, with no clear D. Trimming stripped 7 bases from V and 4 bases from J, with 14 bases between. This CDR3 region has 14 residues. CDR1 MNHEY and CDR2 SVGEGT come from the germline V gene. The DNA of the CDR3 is TGTGCCAGCACCCGGGGTTTGGGAAATCAGCCCCAGCATTTT. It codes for CASTRGLGNQPQHF.

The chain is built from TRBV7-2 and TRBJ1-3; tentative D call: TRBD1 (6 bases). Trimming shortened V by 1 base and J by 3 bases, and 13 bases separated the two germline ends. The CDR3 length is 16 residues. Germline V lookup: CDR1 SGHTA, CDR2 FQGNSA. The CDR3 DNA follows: TGTGCCAGCAGCTTAGTGGGGGCGGCGAGTGGAAACACCATATATTTT. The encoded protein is CASSLVGAASGNTIYF.

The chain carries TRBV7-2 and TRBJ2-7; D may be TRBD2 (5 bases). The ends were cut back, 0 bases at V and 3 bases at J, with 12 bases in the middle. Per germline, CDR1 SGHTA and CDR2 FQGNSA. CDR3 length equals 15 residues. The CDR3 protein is CASSLAGGLGYEQYF. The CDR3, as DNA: TGTGCCAGCAGCTTAGCCGGCGGGCTGGGCTACGAGCAGTACTTC.

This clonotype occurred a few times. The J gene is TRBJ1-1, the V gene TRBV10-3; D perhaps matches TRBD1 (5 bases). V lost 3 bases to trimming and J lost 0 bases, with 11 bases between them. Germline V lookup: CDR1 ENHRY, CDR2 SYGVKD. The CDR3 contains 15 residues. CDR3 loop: CAISDPTAMNTEAFF. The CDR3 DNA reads TGTGCCATCAGTGACCCGACAGCCATGAACACTGAAGCTTTCTTT.

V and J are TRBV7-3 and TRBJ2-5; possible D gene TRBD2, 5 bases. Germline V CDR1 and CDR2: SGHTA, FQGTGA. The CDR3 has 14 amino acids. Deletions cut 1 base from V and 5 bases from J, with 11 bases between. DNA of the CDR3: TGTGCCAGCAGCTTAAGCTTAGCGTCGGAGACCCAGTACTTC. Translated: CASSLSLASETQYF.

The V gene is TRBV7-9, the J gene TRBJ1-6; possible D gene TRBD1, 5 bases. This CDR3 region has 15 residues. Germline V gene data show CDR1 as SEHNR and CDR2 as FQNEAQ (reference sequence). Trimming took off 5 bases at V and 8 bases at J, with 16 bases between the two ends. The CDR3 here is CASSLGGRGHSPLHF. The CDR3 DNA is TGTGCCAGCAGCCTCGGAGGGAGGGGACATTCACCCCTCCACTTT.

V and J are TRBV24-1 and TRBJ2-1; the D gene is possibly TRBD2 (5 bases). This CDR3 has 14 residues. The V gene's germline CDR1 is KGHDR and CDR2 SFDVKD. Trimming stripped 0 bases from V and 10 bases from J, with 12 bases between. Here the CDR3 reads CATSDLSGFGEQFF. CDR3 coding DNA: TGTGCCACCAGTGATTTGTCGGGGTTTGGCGAGCAGTTCTTC.

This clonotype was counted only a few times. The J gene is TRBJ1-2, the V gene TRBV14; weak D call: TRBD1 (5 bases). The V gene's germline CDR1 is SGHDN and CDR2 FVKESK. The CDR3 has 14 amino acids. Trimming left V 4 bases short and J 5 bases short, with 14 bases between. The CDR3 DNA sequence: TGTGCCAGCAGCCCTATTCGGGGGGGATATGGCTACACCTTC. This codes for CASSPIRGGYGYTF.

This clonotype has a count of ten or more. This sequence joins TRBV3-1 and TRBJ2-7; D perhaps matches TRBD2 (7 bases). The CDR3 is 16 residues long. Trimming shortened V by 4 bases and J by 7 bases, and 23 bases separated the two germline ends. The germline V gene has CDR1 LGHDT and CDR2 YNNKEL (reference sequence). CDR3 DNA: TGTGCCAGCAGCCGCTCGAGAGGGGGGGCGCAGAGAGAGCAGTACTTC. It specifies CASSRSRGGAQREQYF.

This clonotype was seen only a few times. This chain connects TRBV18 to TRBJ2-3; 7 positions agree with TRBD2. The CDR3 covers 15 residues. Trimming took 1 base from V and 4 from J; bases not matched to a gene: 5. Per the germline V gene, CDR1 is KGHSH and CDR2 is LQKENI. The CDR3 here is CASSPLGLDADTQYF. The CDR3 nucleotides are TGTGCCAGCTCACCACTAGGACTAGACGCAGATACGCAGTATTTT.

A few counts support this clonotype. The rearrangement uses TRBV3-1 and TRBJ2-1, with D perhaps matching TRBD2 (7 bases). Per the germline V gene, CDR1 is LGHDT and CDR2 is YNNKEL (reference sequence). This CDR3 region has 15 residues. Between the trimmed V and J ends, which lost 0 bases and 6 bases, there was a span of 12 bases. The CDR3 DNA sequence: TGTGCCAGCAGCCAAGATTTACGGGGGGCCAATGAGCAGTTCTTC. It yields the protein CASSQDLRGANEQFF.

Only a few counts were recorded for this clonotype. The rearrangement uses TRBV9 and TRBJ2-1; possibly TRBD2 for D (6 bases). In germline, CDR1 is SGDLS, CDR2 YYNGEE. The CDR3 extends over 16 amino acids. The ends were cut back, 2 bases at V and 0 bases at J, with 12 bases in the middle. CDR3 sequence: CASSVTGESSYNEQFF. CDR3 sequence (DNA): TGTGCCAGCAGCGTCACGGGGGAAAGCTCCTACAATGAGCAGTTCTTC.

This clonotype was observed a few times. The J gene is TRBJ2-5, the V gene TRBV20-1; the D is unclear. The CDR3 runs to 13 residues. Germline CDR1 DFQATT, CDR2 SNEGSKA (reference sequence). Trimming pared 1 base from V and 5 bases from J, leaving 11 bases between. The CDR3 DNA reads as TGCAGTGCTAGAGTCCCGGGTGGGGAGACCCAGTACTTC. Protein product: CSARVPGGETQYF.

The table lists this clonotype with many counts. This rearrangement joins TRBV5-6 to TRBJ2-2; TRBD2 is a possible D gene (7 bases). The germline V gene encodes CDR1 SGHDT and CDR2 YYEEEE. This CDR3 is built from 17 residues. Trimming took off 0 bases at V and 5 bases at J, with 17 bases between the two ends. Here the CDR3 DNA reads TGTGCCAGCAGCTTGGAGGGGCGGGGGCGCCGGACCGGGGAGCTGTTTTTT. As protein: CASSLEGRGRRTGELFF.

CDR3 in amino acids: CASRYPVKNTEAFF. The DNA of the CDR3 is TGTGCCAGCAGGTACCCCGTCAAGAACACTGAAGCTTTCTTT. V is TRBV7-9 and J is TRBJ1-1; D unresolved. Germline V gene lookup returns CDR1 SEHNR and CDR2 FQNEAQ (reference sequence). The CDR3 extends over 14 amino acids. The V gene lost 6 bases and the J gene lost 1 base, with 12 bases spanning the gap.

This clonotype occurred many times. The CDR3 sequence is CSVEADNEKLFF. CDR3 coding DNA: TGCAGCGTTGAGGCGGATAATGAAAAACTGTTTTTT. The V and J genes are TRBV29-1 and TRBJ1-4, with D uncertain. The germline CDR1 and CDR2 sequences are SQVTM and ANQGSEA. V lost 3 bases to trimming and J lost 4 bases, with 6 bases between them. CDR3 length equals 12 residues.

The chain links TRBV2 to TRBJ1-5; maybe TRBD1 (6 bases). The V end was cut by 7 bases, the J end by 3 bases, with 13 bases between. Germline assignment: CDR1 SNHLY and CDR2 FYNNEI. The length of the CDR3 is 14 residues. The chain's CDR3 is CASNWQGYNQPQHF. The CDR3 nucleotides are TGTGCCAGCAACTGGCAGGGGTACAATCAGCCCCAGCATTTT.

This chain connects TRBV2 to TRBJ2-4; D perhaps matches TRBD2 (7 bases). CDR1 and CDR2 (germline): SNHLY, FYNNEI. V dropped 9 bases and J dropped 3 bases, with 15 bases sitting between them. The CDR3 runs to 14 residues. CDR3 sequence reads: CARSGDMGKNIQYF. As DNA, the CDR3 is TGTGCCAGGAGCGGGGACATGGGCAAAAACATTCAGTACTTC.